These 8 T cell receptor beta chains were all obtained from the same sample, sequenced in a study of CD4 T cells in relation to SARS-CoV-2 and coronaviruses. For these receptors, no antigen is known. Unexposed donor CD4+ T cells date from about 2011-2019, before the COVID-19 pandemic. CD4+ T cells were isolated from the cells after 10 days of culture. Sequencing used immunoSEQ multiplex PCR; TCRdb keeps in-frame clones, though not all of them. The table includes 9,500 to 12,000 clones, roughly 72% detected once. Sequenced material: CD4+ T cells from PBMCs, cultured in vitro. These receptors were taken from a human donor in good health.

This clone has only one observation. The gene calls are TRBV5-6 and TRBJ2-5, with D unresolved. V lost 3 bases, J lost 2 bases, and 14 bases lay in between. This CDR3 contains 15 residues. The germline gives CDR1 SGHDT, CDR2 YYEEEE. Here the CDR3 DNA reads TGTGCCAGCAGCTACCGAGCCACGGAGCAAGAGACCCAGTACTTC. Its protein is CASSYRATEQETQYF.

The chain joins TRBV30 to TRBJ2-1; tentative D call: TRBD2 (6 bases). The ends were cut back, 4 bases at V and 9 bases at J, with 13 bases in the middle. CDR1 is GTSNPN, CDR2 SVGIG, per germline (reference sequence). The CDR3 extends over 12 amino acids. The CDR3 bases are TGTGCCTGGACCCCTCGCGGGGCTGAGCAGTTCTTC. Its translation: CAWTPRGAEQFF.

This clone was recorded a few times. This chain uses TRBV6-4 with TRBJ2-6; D is uncertain. V lost 0 bases to trimming and J lost 0 bases, with 3 bases between them. This CDR3 has 15 amino acids. Germline values: CDR1 MRHNA, CDR2 SNTAGT. This CDR3 is CASSDSNSGANVLTF. CDR3 in DNA: TGTGCCAGCAGTGACTCCAACTCTGGGGCCAACGTCCTGACTTTC.

The genes are TRBV19 and TRBJ2-7; a weak D match, TRBD2 (7 bases). V shed 9 bases and J shed 2 bases, with 20 bases lying between them. CDR1 and CDR2 from the germline V gene are LNHDA and SQIVND (reference sequence). This CDR3 comprises 15 residues. The CDR3 nucleotides are TGTGCCAGCCGGATGAAGGGCGGGGGCCCCTACGAGCAGTACTTC. Translating gives CASRMKGGGPYEQYF.

Details on this clone: Lacking the conserved final phenylalanine or tryptophan, this CDR3 likely reflects a read error. The limits of the CDR3 on the DNA are not certain, so only TCRdb's listed CDR3 is given. V is TRBV2 and J is TRBJ1-5. A total of 14 residues make up the CDR3, ends included. Germline values: CDR1 SNHLY, CDR2 FYNNEI. CDR3 region: CASSEGRAGQGELI.

This clone came up a few times. DNA of the CDR3: TGTGCCAGCAGCTCGACAGTCTCTGGAAACACCATATATTTT. It translates to CASSSTVSGNTIYF. The chain joins TRBV7-2 to TRBJ1-3, with D maybe TRBD1 (5 bases). Trimming pared 4 bases from V and 0 bases from J, leaving 7 bases between. The CDR3 runs to 14 residues. Germline V gene data show CDR1 as SGHTA and CDR2 as FQGNSA.

This clone has more than one count but fewer than ten. V usage is TRBV5-1 and J usage is TRBJ2-2; weak D call: TRBD1 (6 bases). The CDR3 is 16 amino acids. Germline loops: CDR1 SGHRS, CDR2 YFSETQ. With 1 base removed from V and 0 bases from J, the gap between germline ends came to 10 bases. DNA for the CDR3: TGCGCCAGCAGCTTGAGACAGGCAGCGAACACCGGGGAGCTGTTTTTT. This sequence encodes CASSLRQAANTGELFF.

The chain recombines TRBV19 with TRBJ1-2, with TRBD1 matching over 9 bases. CDR1 LNHDA and CDR2 SQIVND come from the germline V gene (reference sequence). The CDR3 length is 18 residues. Trimming took 3 bases from V and 6 from J; bases not matched to a gene: 17. Written as DNA, the CDR3 is TGTGCCAGTAGTATTGCCCCCGGAGGCCCGGGACAGGGACATGGCTACACCTTC. Its protein is CASSIAPGGPGQGHGYTF.